This TCR beta chain comes out of a study of early T cells in non-severe SARS-CoV-2 infection. The table lists this clonotype with many counts. Researchers attached unique molecular identifiers to individual cDNA molecules. In TCRdb, the 5' RACE reads were re-called with MiXCR into one record per CDR3 protein. The sample yields approximately 39,000 distinct CDR3 sequences, roughly 4.8% seen once. There are 16 residues in the CDR3. Germline CDR1 DFQATT, CDR2 SNEGSKA (reference sequence). V was clipped by 3 bases and J by 0 bases; unmatched bases: 5. The sequenced material came from whole blood. The TCR originated in an adult who was a healthcare worker with PCR-confirmed SARS-CoV-2 infection or an uninfected control (not recorded which). The chain couples TRBV20-1 to TRBJ2-6, with 7 bases that match TRBD1. CDR3 sequence: CSARPTGTSGANVLTF. CDR3 sequence (DNA): TGCAGTGCTAGGCCGACAGGGACCTCTGGGGCCAACGTCCTGACTTTC.